These T cell receptor beta chains were read from a single sample in a study of a mutant IDH1 vaccine in newly diagnosed glioma. What these receptors recognize is not known. The table came from immunoSEQ multiplex PCR; TCRdb's copy has only in-frame clones and leaves some out. The sample carries approximately 60,000 clones, around 83% recorded once. Sequences were derived from PBMCs, sampled from a glioma patient whose treatment included an IDH1 peptide vaccine. Receptor source: a man younger than 40 with glioma. CDR3s include the opening cysteine and the closing phenylalanine or tryptophan. The D gene is left open where the match is weak. Clone sizes are given selectively: once, few, many, or a class where the clone is expanded.

>12|TRBV4-2|TRBD1|TRBJ1-3|NA
CASSQDGQGYGF
TGTGCCAGCAGCCAAGACGGACAGGGTTATGGTTTT
>15|TRBV15|TRBD1|TRBJ1-5|few
CATNPGTGSGQPQHF
TGTGCCACGAATCCCGGGACAGGGTCTGGTCAGCCCCAGCATTTT
>12|TRBV6-5|NA|TRBJ1-5|NA
CASGLGRQPQHF
TGTGCCAGCGGCCTCGGCAGGCAGCCCCAGCATTTT
>12|TRBV30|NA|TRBJ2-5|NA
CAWTLGGETQYF
TGTGCCTGGACCCTGGGGGGAGAGACCCAGTACTTC
>13|TRBV29-1|NA|TRBJ1-1|NA
CSGRDIMNTEAFF
TGCAGCGGAAGGGACATAATGAACACTGAAGCTTTCTTT
>15|TRBV5-1|NA|TRBJ1-5|NA
CASSLWGGGGQPQHF
TGCGCCAGCAGCTTGTGGGGGGGAGGAGGACAGCCCCAGCATTTT
>13|TRBV18|TRBD1|TRBJ1-6|NA
CASSPQGDSPLHF
TGTGCCAGCTCACCGCAGGGGGATTCACCCCTCCACTTT
>16|TRBV11-2|NA|TRBJ1-5|NA
CASSPSQGKSNQPQHF
TGTGCCAGCAGCCCGTCGCAGGGGAAAAGCAATCAGCCCCAGCATTTT
>15|TRBV6-5|NA|TRBJ2-1|NA
CASSYAGTGRDEQFF
TGTGCCAGCAGTTACGCGGGGACTGGTCGGGATGAGCAGTTCTTC
>15|TRBV2|TRBD2|TRBJ2-7|once
CASSEEGGAYGEQYF
TGTGCCAGCAGTGAAGAGGGAGGGGCCTATGGCGAGCAGTACTTC
>13|TRBV19|NA|TRBJ1-5|NA
CASSIKSGQPQHF
TGTGCCAGTAGTATAAAATCGGGCCAGCCCCAGCATTTT
>12|TRBV19|NA|TRBJ1-5|once
CASSIYDQPQHF
TGTGCCAGTAGTATATACGATCAGCCCCAGCATTTT
>14|TRBV29-1|TRBD1|TRBJ2-1|NA
CSVVTGAGLNEQFF
TGCAGCGTTGTTACAGGGGCAGGGTTGAATGAGCAGTTCTTC
>14|TRBV10-3|NA|TRBJ2-7|NA
CASTASLSSYEQYF
TGTGCCAGCACAGCCAGTTTAAGCTCCTACGAGCAGTACTTC
>14|TRBV19|TRBD1|TRBJ1-4|NA
CASLRTGPNEKLFF
TGTGCCAGCCTCAGGACAGGCCCAAATGAAAAACTGTTTTTT
>16|TRBV4-1|NA|TRBJ1-2|NA
CASSQRSPSHLYGYTF
TGCGCCAGCAGCCAAAGGTCGCCCTCCCATCTTTACGGCTACACCTTC
>15|TRBV5-1|TRBD1|TRBJ2-3|NA
CASSRRDRSTDTQYF
TGCGCCAGCAGCCGAAGGGACAGGAGCACAGATACGCAGTATTTT
>15|TRBV6-5|NA|TRBJ2-6|NA
CASSSQGSGANVLTF
TGTGCCAGCAGTTCGCAGGGGTCTGGGGCCAACGTCCTGACTTTC
>11|TRBV18|NA|TRBJ2-1|NA
CASSPDNEQFF
TGTGCCAGCTCACCCGACAATGAGCAGTTCTTC
>16|TRBV6-4|TRBD1|TRBJ2-1|NA
CASSPLLRGRLDEQFF
TGTGCCAGCAGCCCCCTTCTGAGGGGGCGCCTGGATGAGCAGTTCTTC
>15|TRBV5-1|NA|TRBJ1-4|NA
CASSLGGAGSEKLFF
TGCGCCAGCAGCTTGGGCGGGGCGGGGAGTGAAAAACTGTTTTTT
>14|TRBV12-5|TRBD1|TRBJ2-7|NA
CASGIPDRGYEQYF
TGTGCTAGTGGTATACCGGACAGGGGATACGAGCAGTACTTC
>12|TRBV30|TRBD1|TRBJ2-7|NA
CAFRDSPYEQYF
TGTGCCTTCCGGGACAGTCCCTACGAGCAGTACTTC
>17|TRBV4-1|NA|TRBJ2-3|NA
CASSQDHSGDTTDTQYF
TGCGCCAGCAGCCAGGATCATAGCGGCGACACCACAGATACGCAGTATTTT
>18|TRBV7-8|TRBD1|TRBJ1-1|NA
CASSFLTGQGEFGAEAFF
TGTGCCAGCAGCTTTCTAACGGGACAGGGCGAATTTGGAGCTGAAGCTTTCTTT
>13|TRBV5-1|NA|TRBJ2-7|NA
CASSRGTHYEQYF
TGCGCCAGCAGCCGGGGGACCCACTACGAGCAGTACTTC
>14|TRBV6-1|NA|TRBJ2-1|NA
CASSEGMGRNEQFF
TGTGCCAGCAGTGAAGGGATGGGGAGGAATGAGCAGTTCTTC
>17|TRBV9|TRBD1|TRBJ2-3|NA
CASSGWTGRRGSDTQYF
TGTGCCAGCAGCGGATGGACAGGCCGGCGAGGGTCAGATACGCAGTATTTT
>19|TRBV12-5|NA|TRBJ2-2|NA
CASATGTKLGGSDTGELFF
TGTGCTAGTGCCACTGGTACTAAATTAGGGGGGAGCGACACCGGGGAGCTGTTTTTT
>17|TRBV7-8|NA|TRBJ1-5|NA
CASVLGEWGGSNQPQHF
TGTGCCAGTGTGTTAGGGGAATGGGGTGGTAGCAATCAGCCCCAGCATTTT
>12|TRBV28|NA|TRBJ1-2|NA
CASSRQSYGYTF
TGTGCCAGCAGTCGGCAGTCCTATGGCTACACCTTC
>14|TRBV2|NA|TRBJ1-5|once
CASTLHPSNQPQHF
TGTGCCAGCACCCTACACCCTAGCAATCAGCCCCAGCATTTT
>16|TRBV4-1|NA|TRBJ2-7|NA
CASSPESTVPTYEQYF
TGCGCCAGCAGCCCCGAAAGTACAGTTCCTACCTACGAGCAGTACTTC
>16|TRBV7-8|NA|TRBJ1-6|NA
CASSLASLSYNSPLHF
TGTGCCAGCAGCTTAGCGTCACTCTCCTATAATTCACCCCTCCACTTT
>18|TRBV11-2|NA|TRBJ1-4|once
CASRLGTVTTATNEKLFF
TGTGCCAGCAGACTCGGGACCGTCACTACTGCAACTAATGAAAAACTGTTTTTT
>13|TRBV6-5|NA|TRBJ1-2|NA
CASSYSHGGEGFF
TGTGCCAGCAGTTACTCCCATGGAGGGGAGGGCTTCTTC
>12|TRBV30|NA|TRBJ1-2|NA
CAWTLGVHGYTF
TGTGCCTGGACCTTGGGGGTCCATGGCTACACCTTC
>14|TRBV9|NA|TRBJ1-6|once
CASSVYRVDSPLHF
TGTGCCAGCAGCGTATACAGGGTGGATTCACCCCTCCACTTT
>14|TRBV4-1|NA|TRBJ1-5|few
CASSPGQNNQPQHF
TGCGCCAGCAGCCCTGGACAAAACAATCAGCCCCAGCATTTT
>14|TRBV19|TRBD1|TRBJ1-6|NA
CASSIKGADSPLHF
TGTGCCAGTAGTATAAAGGGGGCTGATTCACCCCTCCACTTT
>14|TRBV30|NA|TRBJ1-2|NA
CAWSPGQMIYGYTF
TGTGCCTGGAGCCCCGGACAGATGATCTATGGCTACACCTTC
>17|TRBV7-8|NA|TRBJ2-1|NA
CASSSWANSRGWNEQFF
TGTGCCAGCAGCTCTTGGGCTAATTCTAGGGGGTGGAATGAGCAGTTCTTC
>14|TRBV27|NA|TRBJ1-1|NA
CASSWGGEITEAFF
TGTGCCAGCAGTTGGGGAGGGGAAATCACTGAAGCTTTCTTT
>15|TRBV4-1|TRBD1|TRBJ2-7|NA
CASSSGQGRSYEQYF
TGCGCCAGCAGCTCAGGACAGGGGAGGTCCTACGAGCAGTACTTC
>18|TRBV12-2|NA|TRBJ2-5|NA
CASRFLPTSGRGQETQYF
TGTGCAAGTCGCTTCCTTCCGACTAGCGGTCGGGGACAAGAGACCCAGTACTTC
>14|TRBV14|NA|TRBJ2-7|NA
CASSQFQSSYEQYF
TGTGCCAGCAGCCAATTTCAAAGCTCCTACGAGCAGTACTTC
>16|TRBV19|NA|TRBJ1-5|few
CASSKILRGAAQPQHF
TGTGCCAGTAGTAAAATTCTGCGGGGGGCCGCTCAGCCCCAGCATTTT
>13|TRBV2|TRBD1|TRBJ2-1|NA
CASVRQGLYEQFF
TGTGCCAGCGTCAGACAGGGGCTGTATGAGCAGTTCTTC
>12|TRBV7-9|NA|TRBJ2-3|NA
CASRLATDTQYF
TGTGCCAGCAGACTAGCCACAGATACGCAGTATTTT
>13|TRBV4-1|NA|TRBJ1-1|few
CASSQGTVTEAFF
TGCGCCAGCAGCCAAGGGACCGTCACTGAAGCTTTCTTT
>12|TRBV29-1|TRBD1|TRBJ2-7|NA
CSARQGSYEQYF
TGCAGCGCTAGACAGGGCTCCTACGAGCAGTACTTC
>14|TRBV9|NA|TRBJ2-3|NA
CASSGDIFTDTQYF
TGTGCCAGCAGCGGGGACATTTTCACAGATACGCAGTATTTT